This T cell receptor beta chain emerged from a study of blood T cells in healthy people across ages. There are 12 residues in the CDR3. The ends lost 10 bases at V and 3 bases at J; junction bases unmatched: 5. Germline-derived CDR1 and CDR2 are SGHTA and FQGNSA. This clonotype was observed a few times. With each sample, at least 5 micrograms of total RNA were extracted. Primed by a sample-barcoded 5' primer and a J-beta primer mix, a second PCR proceeded for 7 to 11 cycles. TCRdb independently ran MiXCR on the 5' RACE reads; one entry per CDR3 protein. This table holds some 700,000 distinct CDR3 sequences, over 20% found once.

The clonotype was recovered from a man between 70 and 80 years old in good health. The gene calls are TRBV7-2 and TRBJ1-1; 7 bases align to TRBD1. The sample was blood. The DNA for the CDR3 is TGTGCCATCTGGGACAGTTACACTGAAGCTTTCTTT. This sequence encodes CAIWDSYTEAFF.